Listed here are 5 T cell receptor beta chains from one sample, sequenced in a study of blood T cells in healthy people across ages. A sample-barcoded 5' primer and a J-beta primer mix were used in a second PCR of roughly 7 to 11 cycles. Via MiXCR, TCRdb re-called the 5' RACE reads, giving one row per CDR3 protein. This sample yields over 950,000 distinct CDR3 sequences, of which about 51% are seen a single time; 20% to 25% belongs to the top ten. Material for sequencing was blood. These TCRs come from an older woman in good health.

J is TRBJ2-3 and V is TRBV20-1; TRBD1 or TRBD2 may be the D gene (6 bases each). Deletions cut 5 bases from V and 1 base from J, with 16 bases between. This CDR3 is 15 amino acids long. In germline, CDR1 is DFQATT, CDR2 SNEGSKA (reference sequence). CDR3 sequence: CSAPKGGRGTDTQYF. DNA for the CDR3: TGCAGTGCTCCAAAGGGGGGACGGGGCACAGATACGCAGTATTTT.

The chain recombines TRBV2 with TRBJ2-3, with no clear D. The CDR3 runs to 24 residues. Germline V CDR1 and CDR2: SNHLY, FYNNEI. Between the trimmed V and J ends, which lost 2 bases and 1 base, there was a span of 37 bases. The CDR3 DNA follows: TGTGCCAGCAGTGAAAGTCGCAGTGTACCAAGCCGAACACCCCAGATACGGCGCACAGATACGCAGTATTTT. This codes for CASSESRSVPSRTPQIRRTDTQYF.

With regard to this clonotype: One junction end does not reproduce the germline sequence, and a read error may be involved. The rearrangement joins TRBV16 to TRBJ2-7; D is perhaps TRBD1 (6 bases). The CDR3 has 14 amino acids. Germline CDR1 KGHSY, CDR2 FQNENV. In nucleotides, the CDR3 is TGTGCCAGCAGCCGGGACACCAACTCCTACGGGCAGTACTTC. Translated, it gives CASSRDTNSYGQYF.

The chain joins TRBV6-5 to TRBJ1-6; D call uncertain. The CDR3 is made up of 14 amino acids. Germline lookup yields CDR1 MNHEY and CDR2 SVGAGI. Trimming pared 6 bases from V and 9 bases from J, leaving 15 bases between. The CDR3 protein is CASRSDLSGSPLHF. For the CDR3, the DNA is TGTGCCAGCAGATCAGACCTCTCAGGTTCACCCCTCCACTTT.

This clonotype appeared a few times. The chain has TRBV2 and TRBJ1-5, with D maybe TRBD1 (6 bases). The CDR3 contains 14 residues. The germline V and J ends were trimmed by 6 bases and 10 bases, with 19 bases remaining between them. Germline CDR1 is SNHLY and CDR2 is FYNNEI. This CDR3 reads CASRRTGTLSPQHF. The CDR3 nucleotides are TGTGCCAGCAGAAGAACAGGGACCCTATCTCCCCAGCATTTT.